This T cell receptor beta chain appears in the sequencing data of a study of cytomegalovirus exposure and HLA in healthy donors. Study in general: Early released data had about 80 million unique TCRs, all coming from HLA-typed donors.

The PCR ran on 60 Vbeta and 13 Jbeta primers. Sequencing was performed with immunoSEQ multiplex PCR; in TCRdb, only in-frame clones are kept and a portion is missing. There are around 80,000 clones in the sample; over 60% occur only once, and 3.5% to 5.5% lies in the top ten. Study-wide findings and caveats: In vitro data verified a few CMV-associated chains as specific for CMV antigens. Follow-up analysis later connected one missense variant in DCLRE1C with trimming of TCR beta V- and J-genes. A later analysis, which compared TCR beta chains of equal frequency, found the HLA-associated ones more clonally expanded.

The CDR3 has 13 amino acids. The germline V gene has CDR1 MGHRA and CDR2 YSYEKL. V lost 0 bases and J lost 2, with 4 bases in between. Regarding this clone: The target antigen is unknown.

The receptor's source is a man aged 40-49 years in good health and CMV-seronegative. V usage is TRBV4-1 and J usage is TRBJ1-2; D gene ambiguous. The sequenced sample consisted of PBMCs. The CDR3: CASSQDGNYGYTF. As DNA, the CDR3 is TGCGCCAGCAGCCAAGACGGGAACTATGGCTACACCTTC.